This T cell receptor (beta chain) was observed in a study of blood T cell repertoires in COVID-19. The germline gives CDR1 SGHAT, CDR2 FQNNGV. V shed 1 base and J 1 base; nucleotides not matched to a gene: 2. The CDR3 extends over 17 amino acids. The assay was immunoSEQ multiplex PCR, and TCRdb's table has in-frame clones only and misses some. In the table there are about 150,000 clones, 82% of which are singletons. Sequencing was carried out using peripheral blood. This clonotype originated in a human donor with acute or convalescent COVID-19. The donor label of this sample is uncertain. The chain carries TRBV11-2 and TRBJ2-5; 14 nucleotides line up with TRBD2. The CDR3 nucleotides are TGTGCCAGCAGCTTAGCGGGACTAGCGGGGGTCCAAGAGACCCAGTACTTC. Translation: CASSLAGLAGVQETQYF.